Below, 29 T cell receptor beta chains from the same sample are listed, as sequenced in a study of T cells in Graves' hyperthyroidism and ophthalmopathy. Amplified regions were TCR beta CDR3 sequences from RNA transcripts. First-round RT-PCR of the TCR CDR3 relied on the HTBI primer set. TCRdb independently ran MiXCR on the multiplex PCR reads; one entry per CDR3 protein. The repertoire holds 300,000 to 450,000 distinct CDR3 sequences, with roughly 15% as singletons. Sample: blood. The receptor source for this set is a woman aged 25 to 39 with Graves' ophthalmopathy.

This chain connects TRBV19 to TRBJ1-6, with TRBD1 identical over 7 bases. This CDR3 region has 14 residues. Germline trimming cut 4 bases from V and 5 bases from J; bases unmatched to any gene: 2. The germline gives CDR1 LNHDA, CDR2 SQIVND (reference sequence). The CDR3 bases are TGTGCCAGTAGTACGGGACAGAATAATTCACCCCTCCACTTT. It is translated as CASSTGQNNSPLHF.

This chain uses TRBV27 with TRBJ2-7; D is uncertain. CDR1 MNHEY and CDR2 SMNVEV come from the germline V gene (reference sequence). The CDR3 contains 16 residues. Between the trimmed V and J ends, which lost 2 bases and 0 bases, there was a span of 14 bases. The CDR3 DNA sequence: TGTGCCAGCAGTTTACGGCCGCCGACCGTCTCCTACGAGCAGTACTTC. Translating gives CASSLRPPTVSYEQYF.

This clonotype was counted many times. The V gene is TRBV5-1, the J gene TRBJ1-1; tentatively, D is TRBD1 (5 bases). Germline-derived CDR1 and CDR2 are SGHRS and YFSETQ. The V and J ends lost 2 bases and 3 bases respectively, with 14 bases between them. The CDR3 contains 15 residues. CDR3 sequence (DNA): TGCGCCAGCAGCTTAACAGGCCCGAGGGACACTGAAGCTTTCTTT. This gives the protein CASSLTGPRDTEAFF.

Ten or more counts support this clonotype. This sequence joins TRBV11-3 and TRBJ1-6; 7 bases fit TRBD1. V was pared by 0 bases and J by 7 bases, with 12 bases of the junction left unmatched. Germline-derived CDR1 and CDR2 are SGHNT and YENEEA. The CDR3 is made up of 18 amino acids. The CDR3 protein is CASSLEGTAVSANSPLHF. The CDR3 region has the DNA TGTGCCAGCAGCTTAGAGGGGACAGCGGTATCAGCGAATTCACCCCTCCACTTT.

The CDR3 loop is CASSTQGNYNYGYTF. The CDR3, as DNA: TGTGCCAGCAGCACCCAGGGAAATTATAACTATGGCTACACCTTC. The chain couples TRBV28 to TRBJ1-2; D is perhaps TRBD1 (5 bases). The CDR3 spans 15 residues. Germline V gene lookup returns CDR1 MDHEN and CDR2 SYDVKM. With 6 bases removed from V and 1 base from J, the gap between germline ends came to 15 bases.

This clonotype has at least ten counts. This chain uses TRBV12-3 or TRBV12-4 with TRBJ2-6; D is unresolved. V lost 6 bases, J lost 4 bases, and 13 bases lay in between. The CDR3 has 15 residues. The CDR3 bases are TGTGCCAGCAGCCCCCCGGCGTGGGGGGCCAACGTCCTGACTTTC. Translation gives CASSPPAWGANVLTF.

This clonotype was detected ten times or more. This chain joins TRBV4-1 and TRBJ1-1; weak D call: TRBD1 (5 bases). Trimming stripped 0 bases from V and 0 bases from J, with 8 bases between. Germline values: CDR1 MGHRA, CDR2 YSYEKL. This CDR3 contains 15 residues. Here the CDR3 reads CASSQDPGLNTEAFF. CDR3 in DNA: TGCGCCAGCAGCCAAGATCCGGGACTGAACACTGAAGCTTTCTTT.

The V gene is TRBV30, the J gene TRBJ1-2, with 7 bases identical to TRBD1. The germline gives CDR1 GTSNPN, CDR2 SVGIG (reference sequence). The CDR3 contains 12 residues. For the CDR3, the DNA is TGTTCAGTAGCACAGGGGACCTATGGCTACACCTTC. Translating it yields CSVAQGTYGYTF. Using reference TRBV30 and TRBJ1-2 for the parts outside the CDR3, the full variable domain is SQTIHQWPATLVQPVGSPLSLECTVEGTSNPNLYWYRQAAGRGLQLLFYSVGIGQISSEVPQNLSASRPQDRQFILSSKKLLLSDSGFYLCSVAQGTYGYTFGSGTRLTVV.

The rearrangement joins TRBV29-1 to TRBJ2-6, with a possible D match to TRBD2 (5 bases). V was shortened by 7 bases and J by 3 bases, with 10 bases between the two germline ends. Germline values: CDR1 SQVTM, CDR2 ANQGSEA. The CDR3 contains 13 residues. The CDR3 DNA reads as TGCAGCGCCAAGACTAATGGGGCCAACGTCCTGACTTTC. It codes for CSAKTNGANVLTF.

This clonotype was recorded at least ten times. The chain links TRBV7-8 to TRBJ2-3, with D perhaps matching TRBD2 (5 bases). Trimming took off 9 bases at V and 4 bases at J, with 11 bases between the two ends. Germline V gives CDR1 SGHVS, CDR2 FQNEAQ. The CDR3 sequence is 12 residues long. CDR3 region: CASTRAPDTQYF. CDR3 DNA sequence: TGTGCCAGTACGAGGGCCCCAGATACGCAGTATTTT.

The sample holds many counts of this clonotype. The gene calls are TRBV12-3 or TRBV12-4 and TRBJ2-3; 7 positions agree with TRBD1. This CDR3 region has 14 residues. V trimming: 5 bases; J trimming: 3 bases; junction bases outside the gene matches: 5. The CDR3 loop is CASSNNRGTDTQYF. DNA of the CDR3: TGTGCCAGCAGTAATAACAGGGGTACAGATACGCAGTATTTT.

This chain links TRBV11-3 with TRBJ2-1, with D tentatively TRBD1 or TRBD2 (6 bases each). The CDR3 is made up of 17 amino acids. Trimming took 1 base from V and 3 from J, leaving 16 bases between them. Germline V lookup: CDR1 SGHNT, CDR2 YENEEA. The CDR3 DNA is TGTGCCAGCAGCTTAGGAGGGGGGAATGGGATCTACAATGAGCAGTTCTTC. Its protein is CASSLGGGNGIYNEQFF.

The rearrangement joins TRBV28 to TRBJ2-3, with 9 nucleotides matching TRBD2. V trimming: 6 bases; J trimming: 1 base; junction bases outside the gene matches: 2. The germline V gene encodes CDR1 MDHEN and CDR2 SYDVKM. This CDR3 is 14 amino acids long. The CDR3 is CASRGLAGTDTQYF. CDR3 DNA: TGTGCCAGCAGGGGACTAGCCGGCACAGATACGCAGTATTTT.

This chain joins TRBV4-1 and TRBJ1-4, with a weak D call TRBD1 (5 bases). Trimming pared 0 bases from V and 8 bases from J, leaving 19 bases between. CDR3 length: 17 residues. Per the germline V gene, CDR1 is MGHRA and CDR2 is YSYEKL. CDR3 DNA sequence: TGCGCCAGCAGCCAAGATCGCTTCGAGGGGTTGGGGGAAAAACTGTTTTTT. As protein: CASSQDRFEGLGEKLFF.

The CDR3 DNA is TGTGCCAGCAGCCAGACAGAGTTCTCCTACGAGCAGTACTTC. Translation gives CASSQTEFSYEQYF. The chain carries TRBV6-1 and TRBJ2-7; a possible D gene is TRBD1 (5 bases). V lost 6 bases and J lost 0, with 12 bases in between. Germline CDR1 reads MNHNS; CDR2 reads SASEGT. The CDR3 extends over 14 amino acids.

This clonotype has ten or more counts. This sequence joins TRBV7-9 and TRBJ2-3; possible D gene TRBD2, 6 bases. Trimming pared 4 bases from V and 1 base from J, leaving 9 bases between. The CDR3 covers 14 residues. Germline V gives CDR1 SEHNR, CDR2 FQNEAQ (reference sequence). This CDR3 is CASSSSGGTDTQYF. The CDR3 DNA is TGTGCCAGCAGCTCCTCGGGGGGCACAGATACGCAGTATTTT. Based on the CDR3 plus reference TRBV7-9 and TRBJ2-3, the full variable domain is DTGVSQNPRHKITKRGQNVTFRCDPISEHNRLYWYRQTLGQGPEFLTYFQNEAQLEKSRLLSDRFSAERPKGSFSTLEIQRTEQGDSAMYLCASSSSGGTDTQYFGPGTRLTVL.

This clonotype was detected many times. This sequence joins TRBV6-1 and TRBJ2-1; D perhaps matches TRBD2 (6 bases). Germline-derived CDR1 and CDR2 are MNHNS and SASEGT. Between the trimmed V and J ends, which lost 1 base and 9 bases, there was a span of 28 bases. CDR3 length: 19 residues. For the CDR3, the DNA is TGTGCCAGCAGTGAAGAAATAGCGGTTGGGGCCCTGCACATTAGTGAGCAGTTCTTC. It yields the protein CASSEEIAVGALHISEQFF.

The rearrangement joins TRBV6-5 to TRBJ2-1; TRBD2 aligns across 8 bases. The CDR3 sequence is 17 residues long. J was trimmed by 0 bases and V by 2 bases; bases with no gene match: 6. Germline V gene data show CDR1 as MNHEY and CDR2 as SVGAGI. CDR3 residues: CASSYGLAGSSYNEQFF. The CDR3 nucleotides are TGTGCCAGCAGTTACGGGCTAGCGGGTTCCTCCTACAATGAGCAGTTCTTC.

Comment on this clonotype: Given the absence of the conserved phenylalanine or tryptophan at the CDR3 end, a read error is likely. The chain recombines TRBV6-1 with TRBJ1-1, with D tentatively TRBD1 (6 bases). The germline V and J ends were trimmed by 8 bases and 1 base, with 11 bases remaining between them. The CDR3 spans 13 residues. The germline gives CDR1 MNHNS, CDR2 SASEGT. CDR3 in DNA: TGTGCCAGCGCCGGGACACGGAACACTGAAGCTTTCTCT. This gives the protein CASAGTRNTEAFS.

The chain links TRBV9 to TRBJ2-7; possibly TRBD2 for D (6 bases). The CDR3 has 14 residues. V lost 4 bases, J lost 7 bases, and 18 bases lay in between. Germline loops: CDR1 SGDLS, CDR2 YYNGEE. CDR3 loop: CASSPRGGAKEQYF. CDR3 coding DNA: TGTGCCAGCAGCCCCCGAGGCGGGGCTAAGGAGCAGTACTTC.

Only a few counts were recorded for this clonotype. V usage is TRBV7-9 and J usage is TRBJ2-6; the D is unclear. Germline V gene lookup returns CDR1 SEHNR and CDR2 FQNEAQ (reference sequence). Trimming shortened V by 2 bases and J by 2 bases, and 25 bases separated the two germline ends. The CDR3 length is 21 residues. CDR3 in DNA: TGTGCCAGCAGCTTAACGCTTGGAATCCCGCCGATTACTCCTGGGGCCAACGTCCTGACTTTC. It codes for CASSLTLGIPPITPGANVLTF.

This chain links TRBV28 with TRBJ2-5; TRBD1 aligns across 10 bases. With V trimmed by 6 bases and J by 5 bases, 6 bases remained unmatched. This CDR3 region has 14 residues. CDR1 is MDHEN and CDR2 is SYDVKM in the germline V gene. The CDR3 loop reads CASRGQGIGETQYF. As DNA, the CDR3 is TGTGCCAGCAGGGGACAGGGGATAGGGGAGACCCAGTACTTC.

This clonotype was seen only a few times. The chain uses TRBV10-2 and TRBJ1-3; no clear D. Germline V gives CDR1 WSHSY, CDR2 SAAADI. V lost 4 bases to trimming and J lost 3 bases, with 13 bases between them. This CDR3 has 15 amino acids. This CDR3 reads CASSASTLGGNTIYF. The CDR3 bases are TGCGCCAGCAGTGCTAGTACGCTTGGTGGAAACACCATATATTTT.

This clonotype was detected ten times or more. The rearrangement joins TRBV29-1 to TRBJ2-7, with 7 bases fitting TRBD2. Germline assignment: CDR1 SQVTM and CDR2 ANQGSEA. This CDR3 comprises 14 residues. J was trimmed by 3 bases and V by 4 bases; bases with no gene match: 9. CDR3 region: CSVVVNLADYEQYF. The CDR3 DNA reads TGCAGCGTTGTAGTAAATCTAGCGGACTACGAGCAGTACTTC.

This clonotype was found many times. The gene calls are TRBV3-1 and TRBJ1-2; D is possibly TRBD1 (5 bases). V lost 0 bases and J 3 bases, leaving 17 bases between the germline ends. Germline lookup yields CDR1 LGHDT and CDR2 YNNKEL (reference sequence). The CDR3 is made up of 17 amino acids. CDR3 coding DNA: TGTGCCAGCAGCCAAGATCCTCGGACATATAATGACTATGGCTACACCTTC. Translating gives CASSQDPRTYNDYGYTF.

Many counts were recorded for this clonotype. This chain links TRBV11-2 with TRBJ2-7, with D possibly being TRBD1 (6 bases). Germline V gives CDR1 SGHAT, CDR2 FQNNGV. Trimming stripped 5 bases from V and 7 bases from J, with 18 bases between. This CDR3 region has 14 residues. The CDR3 DNA reads TGTGCCAGCAGCCCCGGGACAAGCTTTGGGGAGCAGTACTTC. Translating it yields CASSPGTSFGEQYF.

This clonotype came up many times. The chain links TRBV12-3 or TRBV12-4 to TRBJ1-2; maybe TRBD1 (6 bases). The length of the CDR3 is 14 residues. V shed 8 bases and J shed 2 bases, with 15 bases lying between them. CDR3: CASVAGAENYGYTF. DNA for the CDR3: TGTGCCAGCGTGGCAGGGGCGGAGAACTATGGCTACACCTTC.

This clonotype has at least ten counts. The chain employs TRBV20-1 and TRBJ2-5; D perhaps matches TRBD2 (6 bases). CDR3 length equals 13 residues. Per germline, CDR1 DFQATT and CDR2 SNEGSKA (reference sequence). Trimming pared 5 bases from V and 2 bases from J, leaving 12 bases between. CDR3 nucleotide sequence: TGCAGTGCTTTGGGGGGTACTCAAGAGACCCAGTACTTC. This encodes CSALGGTQETQYF.

This clonotype was detected only a few times. This chain uses TRBV9 with TRBJ2-3; D is perhaps TRBD2 (7 bases). CDR3 size: 16 residues. Deletions cut 1 base from V and 2 bases from J, with 14 bases between. In germline, CDR1 is SGDLS, CDR2 YYNGEE. The CDR3: CASSVLGGAVTDTQYF. The CDR3 nucleotides are TGTGCCAGCAGCGTATTGGGGGGGGCCGTCACAGATACGCAGTATTTT.